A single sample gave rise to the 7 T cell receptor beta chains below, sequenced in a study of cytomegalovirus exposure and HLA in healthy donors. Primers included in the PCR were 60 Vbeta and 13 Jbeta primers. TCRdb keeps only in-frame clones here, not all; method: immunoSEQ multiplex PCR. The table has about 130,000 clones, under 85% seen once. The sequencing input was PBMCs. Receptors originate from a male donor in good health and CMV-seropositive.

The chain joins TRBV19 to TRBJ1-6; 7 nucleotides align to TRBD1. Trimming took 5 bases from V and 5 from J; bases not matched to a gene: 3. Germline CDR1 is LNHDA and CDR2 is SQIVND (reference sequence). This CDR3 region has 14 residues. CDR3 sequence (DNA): TGTGCCAGTAGTGATCAGGGGGATAATTCACCCCTCCACTTT. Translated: CASSDQGDNSPLHF.

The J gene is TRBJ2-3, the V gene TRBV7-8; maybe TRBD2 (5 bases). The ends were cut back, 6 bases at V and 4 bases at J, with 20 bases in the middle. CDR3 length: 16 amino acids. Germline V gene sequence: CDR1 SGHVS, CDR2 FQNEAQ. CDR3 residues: CASSPPLVGVADTQYF. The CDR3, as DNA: TGTGCCAGCAGTCCCCCGCTGGTGGGAGTAGCAGATACGCAGTATTTT. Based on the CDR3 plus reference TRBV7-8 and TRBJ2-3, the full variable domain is GAGVSQSPRYKVAKRGQDVALRCDPISGHVSLFWYQQALGQGPEFLTYFQNEAQLDKSGLPSDRFFAERPEGSVSTLKIQRTQQEDSAVYLCASSPPLVGVADTQYFGPGTRLTVL.

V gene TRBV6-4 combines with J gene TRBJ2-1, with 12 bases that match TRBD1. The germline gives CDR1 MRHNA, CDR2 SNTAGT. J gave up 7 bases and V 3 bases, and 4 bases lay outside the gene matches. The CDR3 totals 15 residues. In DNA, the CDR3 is TGTGCCAGCAGTGATTGGGACAGGGGGCTAAATGAGCAGTTCTTC. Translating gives CASSDWDRGLNEQFF.

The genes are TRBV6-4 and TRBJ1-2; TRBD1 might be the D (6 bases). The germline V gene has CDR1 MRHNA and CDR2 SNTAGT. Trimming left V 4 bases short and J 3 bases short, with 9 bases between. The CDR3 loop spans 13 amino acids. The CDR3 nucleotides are TGTGCCAGCAGTGCTGCAGGGGACTATGGCTACACCTTC. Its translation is CASSAAGDYGYTF.

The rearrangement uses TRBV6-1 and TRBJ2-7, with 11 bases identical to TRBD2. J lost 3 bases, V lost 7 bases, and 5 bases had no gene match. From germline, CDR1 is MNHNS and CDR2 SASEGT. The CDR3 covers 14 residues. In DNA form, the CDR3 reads TGTGCCAGCAATCTAGCGGGGGGAAACTACGAGCAGTACTTC. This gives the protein CASNLAGGNYEQYF.

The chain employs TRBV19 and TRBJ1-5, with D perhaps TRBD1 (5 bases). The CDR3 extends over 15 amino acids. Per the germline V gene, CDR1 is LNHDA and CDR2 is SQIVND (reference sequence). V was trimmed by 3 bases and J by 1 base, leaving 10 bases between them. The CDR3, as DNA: TGTGCCAGTAGTATTGGGGGGTTGAGCAATCAGCCCCAGCATTTT. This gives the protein CASSIGGLSNQPQHF. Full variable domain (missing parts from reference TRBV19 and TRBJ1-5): DGGITQSPKYLFRKEGQNVTLSCEQNLNHDAMYWYRQDPGQGLRLIYYSQIVNDFQKGDIAEGYSVSREKKESFPLTVTSAQKNPTAFYLCASSIGGLSNQPQHFGDGTRLSIL.

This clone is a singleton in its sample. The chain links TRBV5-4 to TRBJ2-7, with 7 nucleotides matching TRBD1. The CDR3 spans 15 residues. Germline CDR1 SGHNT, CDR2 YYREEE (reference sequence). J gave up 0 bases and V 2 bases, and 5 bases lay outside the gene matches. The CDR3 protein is CASSLTGVNSYEQYF. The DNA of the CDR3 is TGTGCCAGCAGCTTAACAGGGGTAAACTCCTACGAGCAGTACTTC.